Shown below are 28 T cell receptor beta chains from a single sample sequenced in a study of blood T cell repertoires in COVID-19. Measured with immunoSEQ multiplex PCR; TCRdb has only the in-frame clones, and not every one. The table records approximately 470,000 clones, 75% to 90% of them present only once. The specimen sequenced was PBMCs or T cells enriched from blood (not recorded which). The receptors shown here come from a woman under 30 who had recovered from COVID-19.

This rearrangement joins TRBV9 to TRBJ2-7, with a tentative D call TRBD2 (6 bases). This CDR3 is built from 13 residues. The V and J ends lost 0 bases and 6 bases respectively, with 10 bases between them. Germline V CDR1 and CDR2: SGDLS, YYNGEE. CDR3: CASSVGPSAEQYF. CDR3 nucleotide sequence: TGTGCCAGCAGCGTAGGTCCTAGCGCCGAGCAGTACTTC.

J is TRBJ1-2 and V is TRBV6-4; TRBD1 might be the D (6 bases). The V end was cut by 0 bases, the J end by 8 bases, with 22 bases between. Germline CDR1 and CDR2: MRHNA and SNTAGT. The CDR3 is 17 amino acids. This CDR3 is CASSDSWTAPETCGYTF. The CDR3 coding sequence is TGTGCCAGCAGTGACTCATGGACAGCCCCCGAAACGTGCGGCTACACCTTC.

This chain links TRBV2 with TRBJ1-1, with D possibly being TRBD1 (6 bases). The V end lost 6 bases, the J end lost 2 bases, and 13 bases lay between the germline ends. This CDR3 is built from 14 residues. Germline CDR1 and CDR2: SNHLY and FYNNEI. This CDR3 reads CASSYVRGNTEAFF. CDR3 nucleotides: TGTGCCAGCAGCTACGTCAGGGGTAACACTGAAGCTTTCTTT.

This clone came up once. The rearrangement joins TRBV30 to TRBJ2-3, with D possibly TRBD2 on 5 matching bases. CDR1 GTSNPN and CDR2 SVGIG come from the germline V gene (reference sequence). Trimming shortened V by 2 bases and J by 3 bases, and 12 bases separated the two germline ends. CDR3 length equals 14 residues. The CDR3 loop is CAWSPLRGTDTQYF. DNA of the CDR3: TGTGCCTGGAGTCCCCTCCGAGGGACAGATACGCAGTATTTT.

This chain uses TRBV19 with TRBJ1-4; D is unresolved. Germline CDR1 reads LNHDA; CDR2 reads SQIVND (reference sequence). The CDR3 runs 14 residues. V was cut by 5 bases and J by 2 bases, with 9 bases left in between. Written as DNA, the CDR3 is TGTGCCAGTAGTCTCGCAGCGACTAATGAAAAACTGTTTTTT. Protein product: CASSLAATNEKLFF.

This clone was seen just once. The chain combines TRBV11-2 with TRBJ1-2; D remains unclear. Trimming stripped 4 bases from V and 8 bases from J, with 14 bases between. The germline V gene encodes CDR1 SGHAT and CDR2 FQNNGV. The CDR3 runs to 13 residues. The CDR3 sequence: CASSSEESPGYTF. CDR3 DNA: TGTGCCAGCAGCTCGGAGGAGAGCCCAGGCTACACCTTC.

This chain uses TRBV7-2 with TRBJ2-7, with TRBD2 matching over 12 bases. This CDR3 region has 15 residues. CDR1 SGHTA and CDR2 FQGNSA come from the germline V gene. V lost 5 bases and J lost 7; bases outside the gene matches: 9. CDR3 region: CASSIEGLAGREQYF. The CDR3, as DNA: TGTGCCAGCAGCATTGAGGGACTAGCGGGTAGGGAGCAGTACTTC. The full variable domain, with the rest looked up from reference TRBV7-2 and TRBJ2-7, is GAGVSQSPSNKVTEKGKDVELRCDPISGHTALYWYRQSLGQGLEFLIYFQGNSAPDKSGLPSDRFSAERTGGSVSTLTIQRTQQEDSAVYLCASSIEGLAGREQYFGPGTRLTVT.

The CDR3 nucleotides read TGTGCCAGCAGTGGACAGGGGGGCGGGCAGTACTTC. Translation gives CASSGQGGGQYF. This rearrangement joins TRBV2 to TRBJ2-7, with 9 nucleotides matching TRBD1. V dropped 4 bases and J dropped 9; count of bases not matched to a gene: 4. The CDR3 totals 12 residues. CDR1 and CDR2 from the germline V gene are SNHLY and FYNNEI.

The V gene is TRBV3-1 (or the pseudogene TRBV3-2), the J gene TRBJ1-1, with D unclear. This CDR3 is 14 amino acids long. The germline CDR1 and CDR2 sequences are LGHDT and YNNKEL (reference sequence). Trimming stripped 4 bases from V and 0 bases from J, with 9 bases between. The CDR3 coding sequence is TGTGCCAGCAGCCGCGACACAGTGAACACTGAAGCTTTCTTT. This gives the protein CASSRDTVNTEAFF.

Concerning this clone itself: Other DNA sequences in the sample encode the same CDR3. The V gene is TRBV6-5, the J gene TRBJ1-1; TRBD1 agrees at 8 bases. The ends lost 5 bases at V and 3 bases at J; junction bases unmatched: 5. Germline CDR1 MNHEY, CDR2 SVGAGI. This CDR3 comprises 14 residues. CDR3 nucleotides: TGTGCCAGCAGTCTAGACAGGGGCGACACTGAAGCTTTCTTT. Its translation: CASSLDRGDTEAFF.

The chain uses TRBV5-1 and TRBJ2-1, with 9 bases lining up with TRBD1. This CDR3 has 14 residues. Per the germline V gene, CDR1 is SGHRS and CDR2 is YFSETQ. V shed 5 bases, J shed 5 bases, and the junction held 5 bases outside the gene matches. The CDR3 coding sequence is TGCGCCAGCAGTCCCGGGACAGGGAACAATGAGCAGTTCTTC. Its protein product is CASSPGTGNNEQFF.

V and J are TRBV5-5 and TRBJ2-6; tentative D call: TRBD1 (6 bases). The CDR3 is 20 amino acids. Trimming took 4 bases from V and 0 from J, leaving 23 bases between them. Per germline, CDR1 SGHKS and CDR2 YYEKEE (reference sequence). The chain's CDR3 is CASSLSLQGALISGANVLTF. DNA for the CDR3: TGTGCCAGCAGCCTGTCTCTACAGGGAGCCCTTATCTCTGGGGCCAACGTCCTGACTTTC.

A remark on this clone: This may come from a read error, since a much larger clone is one base off. The V gene is TRBV27, the J gene TRBJ1-1; D is perhaps TRBD1 (6 bases). The germline gives CDR1 MNHEY, CDR2 SMNVEV (reference sequence). The CDR3 runs 13 residues. Trimming removed 0 bases from V and 4 bases from J, with 6 bases in between. CDR3 amino acids: CASSLSRGTEAFF. DNA of the CDR3: TGTGCCAGCAGTTTATCCAGGGGCACTGAAGCTTTCTTT.

V is TRBV5-1 and J is TRBJ2-2; D is unclear. Looked up from germline, CDR1 is SGHRS and CDR2 is YFSETQ. Between the trimmed V and J ends, which lost 1 base and 4 bases, there was a span of 11 bases. The CDR3 is made up of 15 amino acids. CDR3 nucleotide sequence: TGCGCCAGCAGCTTGTCGGCTAGTCCCACCGGGGAGCTGTTTTTT. Translated: CASSLSASPTGELFF.

The chain links TRBV20-1 to TRBJ2-3, with 9 bases identical to TRBD2. V was clipped by 3 bases and J by 2 bases; unmatched bases: 6. Germline CDR1 is DFQATT and CDR2 is SNEGSKA (reference sequence). This CDR3 is built from 15 residues. The CDR3 loop is CSASLAGGLTDTQYF. The CDR3 DNA reads TGCAGTGCTAGTCTGGCGGGGGGGCTCACAGATACGCAGTATTTT.

The chain carries TRBV30 and TRBJ1-5, with D possibly being TRBD1 (5 bases). CDR3 size: 13 residues. CDR1 and CDR2 (germline): GTSNPN, SVGIG (reference sequence). V dropped 1 base and J dropped 6 bases, with 10 bases sitting between them. This CDR3 reads CAWSGPGLQPQHF. The CDR3, as DNA: TGTGCCTGGAGTGGTCCGGGACTTCAGCCCCAGCATTTT.

CDR3 DNA: TGTGCCAGCAGCAAAGAAAGGTCGAGGACAGATACGCAGTATTTT. Protein: CASSKERSRTDTQYF. The chain has TRBV21-1 and TRBJ2-3; the table's D call, TRBD2, has no DNA check behind it. TRBV21-1 is a documented pseudogene. The CDR3 sequence is 15 residues long.

This chain uses TRBV6-5 with TRBJ2-7; D may be TRBD2 (6 bases). From germline, CDR1 is MNHEY and CDR2 SVGAGI. The CDR3 is 14 amino acids. V shed 6 bases and J shed 3 bases, with 15 bases lying between them. CDR3: CASSRDSRGYEQYF. Here the CDR3 DNA reads TGTGCCAGCAGCAGGGACTCCCGGGGCTACGAGCAGTACTTC.

This clone appeared a few times. The J gene is TRBJ1-2, the V gene TRBV28; 11 bases fit TRBD1. Trimming removed 5 bases from V and 4 bases from J; junction bases left unmatched: 3. The CDR3 extends over 14 amino acids. CDR1 is MDHEN, CDR2 SYDVKM, per germline. CDR3 nucleotides: TGTGCCAGCAGTCGGGGACAGGGGGTCTATGGCTACACCTTC. It is translated as CASSRGQGVYGYTF.

The chain is built from TRBV6-5 and TRBJ1-4, with D possibly TRBD1 on 6 matching bases. Trimming took off 6 bases at V and 3 bases at J, with 14 bases between the two ends. This CDR3 spans 15 amino acids. Germline CDR1 MNHEY, CDR2 SVGAGI. CDR3 sequence reads: CASRNGGASNEKLFF. The CDR3 DNA follows: TGTGCCAGCAGGAACGGGGGGGCCTCTAATGAAAAACTGTTTTTT.

J is TRBJ1-1 and V is TRBV2; D ambiguous. Trimming removed 3 bases from V and 7 bases from J, with 12 bases in between. The CDR3 loop spans 13 amino acids. From germline, CDR1 is SNHLY and CDR2 FYNNEI. CDR3 in amino acids: CASSEREGGEAFF. As DNA, the CDR3 is TGTGCCAGCAGTGAGAGGGAAGGTGGTGAAGCTTTCTTT.

This chain joins TRBV11-2 and TRBJ1-3; D possibly corresponds to TRBD1 (6 bases). From germline, CDR1 is SGHAT and CDR2 FQNNGV. The germline V and J ends were trimmed by 1 base and 4 bases, with 11 bases remaining between them. This CDR3 has 15 amino acids. CDR3 DNA: TGTGCCAGCAGCTTAGTCATAACAGGGGGAAACACCATATATTTT. Translating gives CASSLVITGGNTIYF.

This clone was found once. The chain uses TRBV5-3 and TRBJ1-5; D gene ambiguous. TRBV5-3 is noted as an ORF with a role that remains uncertain. The CDR3 has 15 residues. Trimming took 0 bases from V and 3 from J, leaving 10 bases between them. CDR3 DNA: TGTGCCAGAAGCTTGGTGTTCGGTTACAATCAGCCCCAGCATTTT. Protein: CARSLVFGYNQPQHF.

The V call is TRBV14, the J call TRBJ1-3; TRBD1 matches 7 bases. The CDR3 is 16 residues long. CDR1 SGHDN and CDR2 FVKESK come from the germline V gene. J was trimmed by 0 bases and V by 1 base; bases with no gene match: 3. The CDR3 sequence is CASSQVGDSSGNTIYF. In nucleotides, the CDR3 is TGTGCCAGCAGCCAAGTGGGGGACAGCTCTGGAAACACCATATATTTT.

This chain uses TRBV4-1 with TRBJ1-1; tentative D call: TRBD1 (5 bases). Per germline, CDR1 MGHRA and CDR2 YSYEKL. CDR3 length: 17 residues. V was pared by 5 bases and J by 4 bases, with 23 bases between. The CDR3 nucleotides read TGCGCCAGCAGCTTCAAACCGGGGTTTGGGGGGAGCACTGAAGCTTTCTTT. This encodes CASSFKPGFGGSTEAFF.

The chain employs TRBV5-5 and TRBJ1-1; no firm D call. The germline V and J ends were trimmed by 7 bases and 1 base, with 11 bases remaining between them. Germline loops: CDR1 SGHKS, CDR2 YYEKEE (reference sequence). The CDR3 spans 13 residues. Here the CDR3 DNA reads TGTGCCAGCTACCGTACTAGGAACACTGAAGCTTTCTTT. Its translation: CASYRTRNTEAFF.

V is TRBV5-6 and J is TRBJ1-2; D ambiguous. The CDR3 is 15 amino acids. Trimming pared 3 bases from V and 1 base from J, leaving 13 bases between. From germline, CDR1 is SGHDT and CDR2 YYEEEE. In DNA, the CDR3 is TGTGCCAGCAGCTCACCACTAACACTTAACTATGGCTACACCTTC. Protein: CASSSPLTLNYGYTF.

The chain joins TRBV11-2 to TRBJ2-7; 7 nucleotides line up with TRBD2. Germline CDR1 reads SGHAT; CDR2 reads FQNNGV. The CDR3 has 15 amino acids. V was clipped by 2 bases and J by 3 bases; unmatched bases: 7. The CDR3 sequence is CASSLSASGIYEQYF. In DNA form, the CDR3 reads TGTGCCAGCAGCTTATCCGCTAGCGGAATCTACGAGCAGTACTTC.